This T cell receptor beta chain was documented in a study of control samples from healthy donors and cancer patients. The protocol was immunoSEQ multiplex PCR, while the TCRdb copy is restricted to in-frame clones and leaves out a portion. The table has approximately 210,000 clones, 90% to 95% seen once. The germline CDR1 and CDR2 sequences are ENHRY and SYGVKD. The CDR3 is made up of 14 amino acids. Between the trimmed V and J ends, which lost 0 bases and 6 bases, there was a span of 12 bases. Input material: blood. V is TRBV10-3 and J is TRBJ2-7, with a weak D call TRBD1 (6 bases). This TCR derives from a man aged 25 to 45 in good health. The CDR3 protein is CAISESLDRTEQYF. The CDR3 bases are TGTGCCATCAGTGAGTCGCTCGACAGGACCGAGCAGTACTTC.